Listed below are T cell receptor beta chains from one sample, sequenced in a study of metastatic and nonmetastatic thyroid tumors. TCRdb called clones again from the PCR reads with MiXCR. Here the sample spans some 69,000 clones, approximately 15% being singletons. Sequencing input: blood. All receptors derive from a male donor with papillary thyroid cancer or a benign thyroid nodule (not recorded which). Some clones in this sample may be carry-over from other donors' samples. Both conserved end residues are part of each CDR3. Fields, in order: V gene, J gene, clone size, D gene, CDR3 length, CDR3 protein, CDR3 DNA. D genes are given only for firm matches. Clone size is stated in some rows and not others, as once, few, many or a class when expanded.

TRBV14	TRBJ2-4	many	TRBD2	18	CASSQRLAGGPSKNIQYF	TGTGCCAGTAGCCAAAGACTAGCGGGAGGGCCGTCCAAAAACATTCAGTACTTC
TRBV19	TRBJ2-2	many	.	14	CATKYNTNTGELFF	TGTGCCACTAAATATAATACGAACACCGGGGAGCTGTTTTTT
TRBV20-1	TRBJ1-5	many	.	14	CSASRPLSNQPQHF	TGCAGTGCTAGTCGTCCACTCAGCAATCAGCCCCAGCATTTT
TRBV5-1	TRBJ2-7	many	.	15	CASSFSQVPGYEQYF	TGCGCCAGCAGCTTTAGCCAGGTCCCTGGCTACGAGCAGTACTTC
TRBV15	TRBJ1-3	many	.	18	CATSRDWVTLPLGNTIYF	TGTGCCACCAGCAGAGATTGGGTGACGCTTCCCCTAGGAAACACCATATATTTT
TRBV2	TRBJ1-4	few	TRBD1	14	CAILSGTGDEKLFF	TGTGCCATCCTATCCGGTACAGGGGATGAAAAACTGTTTTTT
TRBV20-1	TRBJ1-2	.	.	11	CSAREPLGYTF	TGCAGTGCTAGAGAGCCCCTAGGCTACACCTTC
TRBV30	TRBJ1-2	many	.	15	CAWSDQGREVGGYTF	TGTGCCTGGAGTGACCAGGGTCGGGAAGTGGGGGGCTACACCTTC
TRBV2	TRBJ2-7	.	.	14	CASSEGRGVYEQYF	TGTGCCAGCAGTGAAGGCAGGGGGGTCTACGAGCAGTACTTC
TRBV19	TRBJ2-1	many	.	14	CASSMGWGYNEQFF	TGTGCCAGTAGTATGGGATGGGGGTACAATGAGCAGTTCTTC
TRBV7-9	TRBJ2-7	many	.	15	CASSFGSRDEDEQYF	TGTGCCAGCAGCTTTGGTAGCCGGGACGAGGACGAGCAGTACTTC
TRBV11-2	TRBJ1-1	many	.	16	CASSLGYGEMNTEAFF	TGTGCCAGCAGCTTAGGTTATGGGGAAATGAACACTGAAGCTTTCTTT
TRBV5-1	TRBJ1-1	many	.	13	CASKMEQNTEAFF	TGCGCCAGCAAAATGGAACAGAACACTGAAGCTTTCTTT
TRBV18	TRBJ1-1	many	.	14	CASSPGGGGTEAFF	TGTGCCAGCTCACCTGGAGGGGGTGGTACTGAAGCTTTCTTT
TRBV16	TRBJ1-2	many	.	14	CASSQFFQNYGYTF	TGTGCCAGCAGCCAATTTTTCCAAAACTATGGCTACACCTTC
TRBV7-8	TRBJ2-4	many	.	15	CASSPTREPRNIQYF	TGTGCCAGCAGCCCCACCCGAGAGCCGAGGAACATTCAGTACTTC
TRBV18	TRBJ2-5	many	.	16	CASSPGQGRTTVAQYF	TGTGCCAGCTCACCCGGGCAGGGTAGGACTACTGTTGCCCAGTACTTC
TRBV4-1	TRBJ1-4	many	.	18	CASSQAPIRDRRNEKLFF	TGCGCCAGCAGCCAAGCCCCGATTCGTGACAGGCGGAATGAAAAACTGTTTTTT
TRBV11-2	TRBJ2-1	many	.	14	CASSPGLAYNEQFF	TGTGCCAGCAGCCCGGGACTGGCCTACAATGAGCAGTTCTTC
TRBV6-5	TRBJ2-3	few	.	15	CASRLVGGSTDTQYF	TGTGCCAGCAGATTAGTGGGAGGTAGCACAGATACGCAGTATTTT
TRBV11-2	TRBJ2-3	.	TRBD2	17	CAISLGVAGVGPDTQYF	TGTGCCATCAGCTTAGGAGTAGCGGGAGTCGGACCTGATACGCAGTATTTT
TRBV5-1	TRBJ1-1	many	.	15	CASSLGTSMNTEAFF	TGCGCCAGCAGCTTGGGGACAAGTATGAACACTGAAGCTTTCTTT
TRBV5-1	TRBJ1-4	.	TRBD1	18	CASSQIGQGAATNEKLFF	TGCGCCAGCAGCCAGATCGGACAGGGGGCAGCAACTAATGAAAAACTGTTTTTT
TRBV20-1	TRBJ1-4	many	.	14	CSASLGAVNEKLFF	TGCAGTGCTAGTTTAGGGGCCGTTAATGAAAAACTGTTTTTT
TRBV27	TRBJ2-7	many	.	16	CASSFWPGRISYEQYF	TGTGCCAGCAGTTTCTGGCCGGGACGGATCTCCTACGAGCAGTACTTC
TRBV9	TRBJ2-3	many	.	15	CASSPGGSGTDTQYF	TGTGCCAGCAGCCCAGGGGGGTCGGGCACAGATACGCAGTATTTT
TRBV6-4	TRBJ1-2	many	TRBD1	13	CASSRRGPGGYTF	TGTGCCAGCAGCCGCAGGGGGCCGGGCGGCTACACCTTC
TRBV3-1	TRBJ2-3	many	TRBD2	15	CASSKRTSGRDTQYF	TGTGCCAGCAGCAAGAGGACTAGCGGGAGAGATACGCAGTATTTT
TRBV28	TRBJ1-1	many	.	15	CASSRALGFRSEAFF	TGTGCCAGCAGCCGTGCTCTCGGGTTCCGATCAGAAGCTTTCTTT
TRBV20-1	TRBJ1-6	.	.	14	CSAAETGGGSPLHF	TGCAGTGCTGCAGAGACAGGAGGCGGTTCACCCCTCCACTTT
TRBV6-1	TRBJ1-1	many	.	14	CASKRALMNTEAFF	TGTGCCAGCAAGCGAGCCCTCATGAACACTGAAGCTTTCTTT
TRBV7-6	TRBJ1-4	many	TRBD1	14	CASSLAGGNEKLFF	TGTGCCAGCAGCTTGGCAGGGGGCAATGAAAAACTGTTTTTT
TRBV5-1	TRBJ2-1	many	TRBD2	16	CASSPTSESSYNEQFF	TGCGCCAGCAGCCCGACTAGCGAGAGCTCCTACAATGAGCAGTTCTTC
TRBV5-1	TRBJ1-2	many	.	14	CASSAQDPNYGYTF	TGCGCCAGCAGCGCCCAGGACCCTAACTATGGCTACACCTTC
TRBV6-1	TRBJ2-7	.	.	16	CASSEGHPPAPYEQYF	TGTGCCAGCAGTGAAGGCCACCCCCCTGCACCCTACGAGCAGTACTTC
TRBV6-4	TRBJ2-2	few	.	12	CASSYNTGELFF	TGTGCCAGCAGTTATAACACCGGGGAGCTGTTTTTT
TRBV12-3/TRBV12-4	TRBJ2-2	many	TRBD2	15	CASSFYGGSTGELFF	TGTGCCAGCAGTTTCTATGGCGGGAGCACCGGGGAGCTGTTTTTT
TRBV6-2/TRBV6-3	TRBJ1-1	few	.	14	CASIEGGLNTEAFF	TGTGCCAGCATTGAAGGTGGATTGAACACTGAAGCTTTCTTT
TRBV20-1	TRBJ2-7	many	TRBD2	16	CSARSSGSLGTYEQYF	TGCAGTGCTCGCTCTAGCGGGAGCCTGGGGACCTACGAGCAGTACTTC
TRBV11-2	TRBJ1-1	.	.	15	CASSSRTAGNTEAFF	TGTGCCAGCAGCTCCCGGACGGCGGGGAACACTGAAGCTTTCTTT
TRBV19	TRBJ2-3	.	TRBD1	14	CASSVTGSTDTQYF	TGTGCCAGTAGTGTGACAGGGAGTACAGATACGCAGTATTTT
TRBV2	TRBJ1-2	many	TRBD1	15	CASREGQGSSSGYTF	TGTGCCAGCAGGGAGGGACAGGGTTCTTCGAGCGGCTACACCTTC
TRBV6-1	TRBJ2-1	many	TRBD1	16	CASSPTGGSSYNEQFF	TGTGCCAGCAGCCCAACAGGGGGAAGCTCCTACAATGAGCAGTTCTTC
TRBV9	TRBJ2-1	many	TRBD2	15	CASSVGGSVRNEQFF	TGTGCCAGCAGCGTAGGCGGGAGCGTAAGGAATGAGCAGTTCTTC
TRBV10-3	TRBJ2-6	many	TRBD2	20	CAIRALALRGRASGANVLTF	TGTGCCATCAGGGCCCTTGCACTTCGCGGGAGGGCCTCTGGGGCCAACGTCCTGACTTTC
TRBV6-1	TRBJ1-1	many	TRBD1	14	CASTLGTGNTEAFF	TGTGCCAGCACATTAGGGACAGGGAACACTGAAGCTTTCTTT
TRBV6-1	TRBJ2-7	few	.	15	CASSDPGSRFSEQYF	TGTGCCAGCAGTGACCCAGGGTCTAGATTTTCCGAGCAGTACTTC